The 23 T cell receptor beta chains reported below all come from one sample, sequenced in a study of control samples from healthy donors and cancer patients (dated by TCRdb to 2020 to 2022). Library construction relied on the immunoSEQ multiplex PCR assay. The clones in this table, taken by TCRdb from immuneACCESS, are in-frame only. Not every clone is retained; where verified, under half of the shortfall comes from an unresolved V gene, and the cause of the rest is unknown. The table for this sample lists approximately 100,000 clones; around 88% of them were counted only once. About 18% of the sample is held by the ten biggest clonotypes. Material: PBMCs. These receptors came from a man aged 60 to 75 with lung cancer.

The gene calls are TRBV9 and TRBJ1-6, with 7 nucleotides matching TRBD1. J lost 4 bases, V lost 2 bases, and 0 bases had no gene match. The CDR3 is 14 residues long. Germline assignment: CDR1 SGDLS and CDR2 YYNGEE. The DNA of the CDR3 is TGTGCCAGCAGCGTGGGACAGTATAATTCACCCCTCCACTTT. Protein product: CASSVGQYNSPLHF. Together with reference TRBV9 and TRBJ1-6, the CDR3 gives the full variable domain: DSGVTQTPKHLITATGQRVTLRCSPRSGDLSVYWYQQSLDQGLQFLIQYYNGEERAKGNILERFSAQQFPDLHSELNLSSLELGDSALYFCASSVGQYNSPLHFGNGTRLTVT.

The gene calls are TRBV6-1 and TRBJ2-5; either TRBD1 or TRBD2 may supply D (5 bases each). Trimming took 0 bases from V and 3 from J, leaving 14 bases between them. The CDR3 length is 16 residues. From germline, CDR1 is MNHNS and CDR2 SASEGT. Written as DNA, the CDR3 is TGTGCCAGCAGTGAAGCCCCCGGGACGGCTAAAGAGACCCAGTACTTC. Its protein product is CASSEAPGTAKETQYF.

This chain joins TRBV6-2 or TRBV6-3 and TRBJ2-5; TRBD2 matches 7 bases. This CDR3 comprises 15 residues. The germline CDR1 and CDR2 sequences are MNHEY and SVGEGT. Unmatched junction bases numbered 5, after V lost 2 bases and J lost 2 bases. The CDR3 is CASSYGLGGQETQYF. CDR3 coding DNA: TGTGCCAGCAGTTACGGGTTGGGGGGGCAAGAGACCCAGTACTTC.

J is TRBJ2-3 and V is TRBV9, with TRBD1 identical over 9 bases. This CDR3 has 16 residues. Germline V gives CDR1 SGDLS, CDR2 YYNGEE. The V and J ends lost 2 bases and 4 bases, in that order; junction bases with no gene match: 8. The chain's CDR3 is CASSVRTGELSDTQYF. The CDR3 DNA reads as TGTGCCAGCAGCGTTAGGACAGGGGAATTGTCAGATACGCAGTATTTT.

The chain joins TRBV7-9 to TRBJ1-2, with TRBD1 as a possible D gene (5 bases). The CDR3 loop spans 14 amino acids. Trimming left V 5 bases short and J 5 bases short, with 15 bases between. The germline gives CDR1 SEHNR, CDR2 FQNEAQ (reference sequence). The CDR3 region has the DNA TGTGCCAGCAGCGGCTCGACAGTTATATATGGCTACACCTTC. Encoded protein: CASSGSTVIYGYTF.

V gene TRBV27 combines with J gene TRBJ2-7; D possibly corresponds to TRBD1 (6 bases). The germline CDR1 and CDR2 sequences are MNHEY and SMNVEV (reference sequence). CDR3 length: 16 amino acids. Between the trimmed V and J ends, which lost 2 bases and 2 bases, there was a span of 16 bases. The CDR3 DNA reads TGTGCCAGCAGTTTAGCCTCCGGGTGGGACACCTACGAGCAGTACTTC. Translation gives CASSLASGWDTYEQYF.

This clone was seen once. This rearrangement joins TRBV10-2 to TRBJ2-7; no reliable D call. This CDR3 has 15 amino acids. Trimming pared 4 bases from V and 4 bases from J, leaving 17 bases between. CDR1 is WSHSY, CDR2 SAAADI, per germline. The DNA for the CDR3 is TGCGCCAGCAGTGCCCACCTCCAGTCCGGATACGAGCAGTACTTC. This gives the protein CASSAHLQSGYEQYF.

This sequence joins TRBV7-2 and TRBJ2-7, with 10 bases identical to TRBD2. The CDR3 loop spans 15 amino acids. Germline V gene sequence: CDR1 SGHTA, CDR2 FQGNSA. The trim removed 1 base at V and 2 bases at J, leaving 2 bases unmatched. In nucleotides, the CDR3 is TGTGCCAGCAGCTTAGTAGCGGGGGGCGCCTACGAGCAGTACGTC. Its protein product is CASSLVAGGAYEQYV.

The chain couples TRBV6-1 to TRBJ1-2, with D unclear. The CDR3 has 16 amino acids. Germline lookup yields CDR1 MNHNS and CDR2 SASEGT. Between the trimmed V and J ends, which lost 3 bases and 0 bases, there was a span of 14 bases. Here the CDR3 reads CASSDRPAPTNYGYTF. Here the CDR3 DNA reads TGTGCCAGCAGTGATCGACCGGCACCAACTAACTATGGCTACACCTTC.

For the CDR3, the DNA is TGTGCCAGCAGCCAAGATCTGGTGTACAATGAGCAGTTCTTC. Translation gives CASSQDLVYNEQFF. The chain combines TRBV3-1 (or the pseudogene TRBV3-2) with TRBJ2-1; no clear D gene. Germline values: CDR1 LGHDT, CDR2 YNNKEL (reference sequence). V was trimmed by 0 bases and J by 4 bases, leaving 7 bases between them. The CDR3 spans 14 residues.

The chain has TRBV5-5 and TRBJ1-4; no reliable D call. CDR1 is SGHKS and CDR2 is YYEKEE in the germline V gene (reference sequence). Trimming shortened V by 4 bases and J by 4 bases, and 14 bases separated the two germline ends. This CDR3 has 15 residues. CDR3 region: CASSTTAVVNEKLFF. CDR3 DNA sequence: TGTGCCAGCAGCACAACGGCTGTGGTTAATGAAAAACTGTTTTTT.

The CDR3 DNA sequence: TGTGCCAGCAGTTTAGGATGGGGAGGAGAAGGCTATGGCTACACCTTC. Encoded protein: CASSLGWGGEGYGYTF. The chain joins TRBV27 to TRBJ1-2, with no clear D. Trimming took 2 bases from V and 4 from J, leaving 17 bases between them. The CDR3 is 16 amino acids. In germline, CDR1 is MNHEY, CDR2 SMNVEV (reference sequence).

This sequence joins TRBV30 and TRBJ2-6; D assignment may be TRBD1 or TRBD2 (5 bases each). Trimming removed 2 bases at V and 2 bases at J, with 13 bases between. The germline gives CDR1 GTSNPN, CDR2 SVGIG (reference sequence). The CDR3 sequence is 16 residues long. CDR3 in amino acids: CAWSRGAGAGANVLTF. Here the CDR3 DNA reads TGTGCCTGGAGTAGGGGCGCCGGGGCTGGGGCCAACGTCCTGACTTTC.

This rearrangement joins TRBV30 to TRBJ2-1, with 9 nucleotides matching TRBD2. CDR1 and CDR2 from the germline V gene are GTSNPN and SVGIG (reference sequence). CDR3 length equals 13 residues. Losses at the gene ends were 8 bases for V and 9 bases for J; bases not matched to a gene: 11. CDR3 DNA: TGTGCCCGCGGGGGGGGCTTCGTTGGTGAGCAGTTCTTC. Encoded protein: CARGGGFVGEQFF. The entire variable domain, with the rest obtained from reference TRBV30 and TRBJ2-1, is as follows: SQTIHQWPATLVQPVGSPLSLECTVEGTSNPNLYWYRQAAGRGLQLLFYSVGIGQISSEVPQNLSASRPQDRQFILSSKKLLLSDSGFYLCARGGGFVGEQFFGPGTRLTVL.

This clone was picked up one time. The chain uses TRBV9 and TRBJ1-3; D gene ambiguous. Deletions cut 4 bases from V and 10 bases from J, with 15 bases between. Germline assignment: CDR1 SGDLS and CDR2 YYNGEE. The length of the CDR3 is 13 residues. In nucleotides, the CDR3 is TGTGCCAGCAGCTCCCCCGGAGTTGATACCATATATTTT. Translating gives CASSSPGVDTIYF.

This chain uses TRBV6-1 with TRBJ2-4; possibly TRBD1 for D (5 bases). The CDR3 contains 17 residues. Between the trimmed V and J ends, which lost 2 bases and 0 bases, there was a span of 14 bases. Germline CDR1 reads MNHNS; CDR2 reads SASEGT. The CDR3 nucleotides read TGTGCCAGCAGTGAAACGGCAGGGTGGCTAGCCAAAAACATTCAGTACTTC. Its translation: CASSETAGWLAKNIQYF.

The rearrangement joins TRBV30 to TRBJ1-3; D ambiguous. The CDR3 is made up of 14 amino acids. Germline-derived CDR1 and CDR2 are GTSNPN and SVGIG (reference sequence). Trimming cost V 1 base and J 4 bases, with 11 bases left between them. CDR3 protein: CAWSENLGGNTIYF. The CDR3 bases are TGTGCCTGGAGTGAGAATCTGGGGGGAAACACCATATATTTT.

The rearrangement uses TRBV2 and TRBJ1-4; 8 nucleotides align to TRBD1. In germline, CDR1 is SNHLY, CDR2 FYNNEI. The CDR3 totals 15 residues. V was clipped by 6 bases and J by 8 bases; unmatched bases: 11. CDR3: CASRDAGGGGEKLFF. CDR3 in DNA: TGTGCCAGCAGGGACGCAGGGGGCGGAGGGGAAAAACTGTTTTTT.

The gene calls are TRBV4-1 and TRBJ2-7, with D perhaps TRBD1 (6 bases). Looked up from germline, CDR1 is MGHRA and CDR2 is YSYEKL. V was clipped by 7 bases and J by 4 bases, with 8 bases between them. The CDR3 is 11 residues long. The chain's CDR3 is CASTRGYEQYF. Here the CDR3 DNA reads TGCGCCAGCACGAGGGGGTACGAGCAGTACTTC.

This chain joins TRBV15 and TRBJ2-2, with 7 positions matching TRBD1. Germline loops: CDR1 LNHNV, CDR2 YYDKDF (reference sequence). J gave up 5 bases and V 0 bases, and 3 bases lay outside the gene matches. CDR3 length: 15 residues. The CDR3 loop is CATSRETGWTGELFF. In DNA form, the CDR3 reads TGTGCCACCAGCAGAGAGACAGGGTGGACCGGGGAGCTGTTTTTT.

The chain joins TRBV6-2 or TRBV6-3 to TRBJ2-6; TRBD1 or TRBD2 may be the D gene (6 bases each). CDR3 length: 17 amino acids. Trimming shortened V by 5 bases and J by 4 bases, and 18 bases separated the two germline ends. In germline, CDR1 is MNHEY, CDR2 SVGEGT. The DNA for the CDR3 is TGTGCCAGCAGTATTCGACAGGAGGGTTCCGGGGCCAACGTCCTGACTTTC. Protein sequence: CASSIRQEGSGANVLTF.

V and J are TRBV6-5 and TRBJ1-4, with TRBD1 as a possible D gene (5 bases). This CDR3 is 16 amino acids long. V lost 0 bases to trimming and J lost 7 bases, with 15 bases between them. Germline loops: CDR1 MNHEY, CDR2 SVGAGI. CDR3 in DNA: TGTGCCAGCAGTTACTCGACGCCAGGGCGGGGTGAAAAACTGTTTTTT. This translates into CASSYSTPGRGEKLFF.

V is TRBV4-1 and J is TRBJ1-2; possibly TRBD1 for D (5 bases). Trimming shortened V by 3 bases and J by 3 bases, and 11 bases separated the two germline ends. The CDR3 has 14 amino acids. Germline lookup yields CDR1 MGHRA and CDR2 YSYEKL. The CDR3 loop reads CASSQPGRYYGYTF. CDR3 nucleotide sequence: TGCGCCAGCAGCCAGCCGGGACGGTACTATGGCTACACCTTC.